This is a list of T cell receptor beta chains from one sample in a study of blood T cell repertoires in COVID-19. Sequencing was performed with immunoSEQ multiplex PCR; in TCRdb, only in-frame clones are kept and a portion is missing. The sample holds some 170,000 clones; roughly 90% are singletons and the top ten take about 1.6%. The specimen sequenced was peripheral blood. The receptors stem from a woman aged 45-60 years with acute or convalescent COVID-19. CDR3s include the opening cysteine and the closing phenylalanine or tryptophan. D genes are given only for firm matches. A row's size may be missing; if present it is once, few, many or a size class.

clone size	D gene	V gene	J gene	CDR3 DNA	CDR3 protein
.	TRBD2	TRBV5-1	TRBJ2-2	TGCGCCAGCAGCTCTTTAGCGGGGGCGAACACCGGGGAGCTGTTTTTT	CASSSLAGANTGELFF
.	TRBD1	TRBV11-2	TRBJ1-3	TGTGCCAGCAGCTTCCAGACAGGGCACTCTGGAAACACCATATATTTT	CASSFQTGHSGNTIYF
once	.	TRBV7-6	TRBJ2-7	TGTGCCAGCAGCCTACGGGCTCCGGGACGGGCGGGGCCCTACGAGCAGTACTTC	CASSLRAPGRAGPYEQYF
few	TRBD1	TRBV5-4	TRBJ2-7	TGTGCCAGCAGCCCAGGGGGTACCCTTCCCTACGAGCAGTACTTC	CASSPGGTLPYEQYF
.	.	TRBV2	TRBJ2-6	TGTGCCAGCAGTGAGGTGAGCCCCTCTGGGGCCAACGTCCTGACTTTC	CASSEVSPSGANVLTF
.	.	TRBV2	TRBJ2-7	TGTGCCAGCAGAGACAGGGAGGCCACCTACGAGCAGTACTTC	CASRDREATYEQYF
.	.	TRBV6-2/TRBV6-3	TRBJ1-5	TGTGCCAGCACCCCGACAGGATCATATAGCAATCAGCCCCAGCATTTT	CASTPTGSYSNQPQHF
few	.	TRBV7-9	TRBJ1-1	TGTGCCAGCAGCTCACTGGTGAACACTGAAGCTTTCTTT	CASSSLVNTEAFF
.	.	TRBV12-3/TRBV12-4	TRBJ2-2	TGTGCCAGCGACCTCGGGATCGGCGGGGAGCTGTTTTTT	CASDLGIGGELFF
.	.	TRBV3-1/TRBV3-2	TRBJ2-7	TGTGCCAGCAGCCAAGCCAGGGCCTACGAGCAGTACTTC	CASSQARAYEQYF